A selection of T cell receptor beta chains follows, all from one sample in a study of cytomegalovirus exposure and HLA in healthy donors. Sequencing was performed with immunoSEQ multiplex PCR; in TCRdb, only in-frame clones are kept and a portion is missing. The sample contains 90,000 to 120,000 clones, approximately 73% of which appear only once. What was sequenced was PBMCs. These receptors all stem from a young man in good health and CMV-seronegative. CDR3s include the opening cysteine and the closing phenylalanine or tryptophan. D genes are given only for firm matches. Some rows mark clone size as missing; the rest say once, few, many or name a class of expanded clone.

CDR3: CAWSRDRAEKLFF; DNA: TGTGCCTGGAGCCGGGACAGGGCTGAAAAACTGTTTTTT; size: .; V: TRBV30; J: TRBJ1-4; D: TRBD1
CDR3: CAISEAGTGSYNEQFF; DNA: TGTGCCATCAGTGAGGCCGGGACAGGCTCCTACAATGAGCAGTTCTTC; size: .; V: TRBV10-3; J: TRBJ2-1; D: TRBD1
CDR3: CASSNGGMYNEQFF; DNA: TGCGCCAGCAGTAACGGGGGGATGTACAATGAGCAGTTCTTC; size: .; V: TRBV5-1; J: TRBJ2-1; D: TRBD2
CDR3: CASSLAGGVYEQYF; DNA: TGTGCCAGCAGTTTGGCGGGAGGGGTCTACGAGCAGTACTTC; size: few; V: TRBV28; J: TRBJ2-7; D: TRBD2
CDR3: CASSVVRQREASGANVLTF; DNA: TGTGCTAGCAGCGTAGTCAGACAGCGGGAGGCGTCTGGGGCCAACGTCCTGACTTTC; size: .; V: TRBV9; J: TRBJ2-6; D: TRBD2
CDR3: CASSGPGTGKGYGYTF; DNA: TGTGCCAGCAGCGGTCCCGGGACAGGGAAGGGCTATGGCTACACCTTC; size: .; V: TRBV2; J: TRBJ1-2; D: TRBD1
CDR3: CASSEIRAGYTF; DNA: TGTGCCAGCAGTGAAATCAGGGCTGGCTACACCTTC; size: .; V: TRBV2; J: TRBJ1-2; D: .
CDR3: CASSRTGIRQETQYF; DNA: TGTGCCAGCAGTCGGACAGGGATTCGCCAAGAGACCCAGTACTTC; size: .; V: TRBV7-7; J: TRBJ2-5; D: TRBD1
CDR3: CASSSAYEQYF; DNA: TGTGCCAGCAGCTCGGCCTACGAGCAGTACTTC; size: few; V: TRBV11-2; J: TRBJ2-7; D: .
CDR3: CASSPRDREGSYNEQFF; DNA: TGCGCCAGCAGCCCAAGGGACAGGGAAGGGTCCTACAATGAGCAGTTCTTC; size: .; V: TRBV4-1; J: TRBJ2-1; D: TRBD1
CDR3: CASLEGQGGPYAEAFF; DNA: TGCGCCAGCTTAGAGGGACAGGGAGGACCCTACGCTGAAGCTTTCTTT; size: few; V: TRBV5-1; J: TRBJ1-1; D: TRBD1
CDR3: CASSQAKIGGLSTGELFF; DNA: TGTGCCAGCAGCCAAGCCAAGATCGGGGGGTTAAGTACCGGGGAGCTGTTTTTT; size: .; V: TRBV4-2; J: TRBJ2-2; D: TRBD2
CDR3: CASSLALSPQHF; DNA: TGTGCCAGCAGCTTAGCTCTTAGTCCCCAGCATTTT; size: .; V: TRBV7-2; J: TRBJ1-5; D: .
CDR3: CATSHHKGETTF; DNA: TGTGCCACCAGCCACCACAAGGGGGAAACCACCTTC; size: .; V: TRBV15; J: TRBJ1-2; D: .
CDR3: CASSWMRGRSGPDTQYF; DNA: TGTGCCAGCAGCTGGATGAGGGGGCGCAGTGGCCCAGATACGCAGTATTTT; size: few; V: TRBV7-8; J: TRBJ2-3; D: TRBD1
CDR3: CAWSPGGGSNQPQHF; DNA: TGTGCCTGGAGTCCCGGGGGGGGGAGCAATCAGCCCCAGCATTTT; size: .; V: TRBV30; J: TRBJ1-5; D: .
CDR3: CASSRYSRGPEPNTEAFF; DNA: TGCGCCAGCAGCCGCTACAGCAGGGGGCCGGAGCCCAACACTGAAGCTTTCTTT; size: .; V: TRBV4-1; J: TRBJ1-1; D: TRBD1
CDR3: CASSSGLALSYEQYF; DNA: TGTGCCAGCAGTTCGGGACTAGCACTGTCCTACGAGCAGTACTTC; size: .; V: TRBV28; J: TRBJ2-7; D: TRBD2
CDR3: CASSRTSGGGTDTQYF; DNA: TGTGCCAGCAGCCGGACTAGCGGAGGAGGCACAGATACGCAGTATTTT; size: .; V: TRBV9; J: TRBJ2-3; D: TRBD2
CDR3: CASSFLLAGHGNEQFF; DNA: TGTGCCAGCAGCTTCCTCCTAGCGGGGCATGGGAATGAGCAGTTCTTC; size: .; V: TRBV7-9; J: TRBJ2-1; D: TRBD2
CDR3: CASSSGGGGYNEQFF; DNA: TGTGCCAGCAGTTCGGGGGGGGGAGGCTACAATGAGCAGTTCTTC; size: .; V: TRBV28; J: TRBJ2-1; D: TRBD2
CDR3: CASSLTGTTNEKLFF; DNA: TGTGCCAGCAGCTTAACAGGGACCACTAATGAAAAACTGTTTTTT; size: .; V: TRBV11-2; J: TRBJ1-4; D: .
CDR3: CASMTSGSKYF; DNA: TGTGCCAGCATGACTAGCGGGAGCAAGTACTTC; size: .; V: TRBV2; J: TRBJ2-7; D: TRBD2
CDR3: CASSPGTGAFF; DNA: TGTGCCAGCAGCCCTGGGACTGGAGCTTTCTTT; size: medium-sized; V: TRBV5-4; J: TRBJ1-1; D: .
CDR3: CAWSVLAAGRNIQYF; DNA: TGTGCCTGGAGTGTACTAGCAGCGGGGAGGAACATTCAGTACTTC; size: few; V: TRBV30; J: TRBJ2-4; D: TRBD2
CDR3: CASRPPRQGSSYNEQFF; DNA: TGCGCCAGCAGACCGCCCAGACAGGGGAGCTCCTACAATGAGCAGTTCTTC; size: .; V: TRBV4-1; J: TRBJ2-1; D: TRBD1
CDR3: CASSLEGRGSPLHF; DNA: TGTGCCAGCAGTTTAGAGGGTAGAGGTTCACCCCTCCACTTT; size: .; V: TRBV6-4; J: TRBJ1-6; D: .
CDR3: CASSIDGTGGRVNTEAFF; DNA: TGTGCCAGTAGTATTGATGGAACAGGTGGCCGGGTAAACACTGAAGCTTTCTTT; size: .; V: TRBV19; J: TRBJ1-1; D: .
CDR3: CASTLPPGNEYF; DNA: TGTGCCAGCACCCTACCCCCGGGAAACGAGTACTTC; size: few; V: TRBV6-5; J: TRBJ2-5; D: .
CDR3: CASSPPRDYSGELFF; DNA: TGTGCCAGCTCACCACCCAGGGATTATTCCGGGGAGCTGTTTTTT; size: .; V: TRBV18; J: TRBJ2-2; D: .
CDR3: CASSQTSGSYDTQYF; DNA: TGTGCCAGTAGCCAGACTAGCGGGAGTTACGATACGCAGTATTTT; size: large; V: TRBV19; J: TRBJ2-3; D: TRBD2
CDR3: CAIKGSSGSITDTQYF; DNA: TGTGCCATCAAGGGGTCTAGCGGGAGTATCACAGATACGCAGTATTTT; size: .; V: TRBV10-3; J: TRBJ2-3; D: TRBD2
CDR3: CASTLRDVNTGELFF; DNA: TGTGCCAGCACCTTGAGGGATGTGAACACCGGGGAGCTGTTTTTT; size: once; V: TRBV9; J: TRBJ2-2; D: .
CDR3: CAWSVLGQGADTQYF; DNA: TGTGCCTGGAGTGTACTGGGACAGGGGGCAGATACGCAGTATTTT; size: .; V: TRBV30; J: TRBJ2-3; D: TRBD1
CDR3: CASSFQAGVETQYF; DNA: TGTGCCAGCAGTTTTCAAGCGGGAGTTGAGACCCAGTACTTC; size: once; V: TRBV28; J: TRBJ2-5; D: TRBD2
CDR3: CASSRTSGGAGEQFF; DNA: TGTGCCAGCAGTAGGACTAGCGGGGGGGCAGGGGAGCAGTTCTTC; size: once; V: TRBV6-5; J: TRBJ2-1; D: TRBD2
CDR3: CASSLAMGAHNEQFF; DNA: TGTGCCAGCAGCTTAGCCATGGGAGCACACAATGAGCAGTTCTTC; size: .; V: TRBV7-3; J: TRBJ2-1; D: .
CDR3: CASSPGLAAYNEQFF; DNA: TGTGCCAGCAGCCCCGGACTAGCGGCTTACAATGAGCAGTTCTTC; size: few; V: TRBV5-6; J: TRBJ2-1; D: TRBD2
CDR3: CAWTQGQKNEKLFF; DNA: TGTGCCTGGACCCAGGGACAGAAGAATGAAAAACTGTTTTTT; size: .; V: TRBV30; J: TRBJ1-4; D: TRBD1
CDR3: CASSRRQGGTSTDTQYF; DNA: TGTGCCAGCAGCCGCCGACAGGGGGGCACCAGCACAGATACGCAGTATTTT; size: .; V: TRBV14; J: TRBJ2-3; D: TRBD1
CDR3: CASSRGVADIKLFF; DNA: TGTGCCAGCTCCAGGGGTGTGGCAGACATAAAACTGTTTTTT; size: few; V: TRBV6-1; J: TRBJ1-4; D: .
CDR3: CSVVVAEQTDTQYF; DNA: TGCAGCGTTGTGGTAGCGGAACAGACAGATACGCAGTATTTT; size: .; V: TRBV29-1; J: TRBJ2-3; D: .
CDR3: CASSRTSGGALETQYF; DNA: TGCGCCAGCAGCAGGACTAGCGGGGGGGCTTTGGAGACCCAGTACTTC; size: .; V: TRBV5-1; J: TRBJ2-5; D: TRBD2
CDR3: CAWSTGGEKLFF; DNA: TGTGCCTGGAGTACAGGGGGTGAAAAACTGTTTTTT; size: .; V: TRBV30; J: TRBJ1-4; D: TRBD1
CDR3: CASSMGPGQNSPLHF; DNA: TGTGCCAGCAGTATGGGGCCGGGACAAAATTCACCCCTCCACTTT; size: .; V: TRBV27; J: TRBJ1-6; D: .
CDR3: CASSYGLANTYNEQFF; DNA: TGTGCCAGCAGCTACGGACTAGCTAATACCTACAATGAGCAGTTCTTC; size: .; V: TRBV7-9; J: TRBJ2-1; D: TRBD2
CDR3: CASSPQGMPNEKLFF; DNA: TGCGCCAGCAGCCCACAGGGTATGCCTAATGAAAAACTGTTTTTT; size: .; V: TRBV5-1; J: TRBJ1-4; D: .
CDR3: CASSQSSGRNDEQYF; DNA: TGCGCCAGCAGCCAGAGTAGCGGGAGGAACGACGAGCAGTACTTC; size: .; V: TRBV4-1; J: TRBJ2-7; D: TRBD2
CDR3: CASSSGTGFGKNIQYF; DNA: TGTGCCAGCAGCTCCGGGACAGGGTTTGGCAAAAACATTCAGTACTTC; size: .; V: TRBV11-3; J: TRBJ2-4; D: TRBD1
CDR3: CASSWQRNYEQYF; DNA: TGTGCCAGCAGTTGGCAGCGGAACTACGAGCAGTACTTC; size: .; V: TRBV5-8; J: TRBJ2-7; D: .
CDR3: CASSYPSGSGETQYF; DNA: TGTGCCAGCAGTTACCCTAGCGGGAGCGGAGAGACCCAGTACTTC; size: few; V: TRBV6-5; J: TRBJ2-5; D: TRBD2
CDR3: CASSLGEITGELFF; DNA: TGTGCCAGCAGCTTAGGAGAGATCACCGGGGAGCTGTTTTTT; size: .; V: TRBV7-9; J: TRBJ2-2; D: .